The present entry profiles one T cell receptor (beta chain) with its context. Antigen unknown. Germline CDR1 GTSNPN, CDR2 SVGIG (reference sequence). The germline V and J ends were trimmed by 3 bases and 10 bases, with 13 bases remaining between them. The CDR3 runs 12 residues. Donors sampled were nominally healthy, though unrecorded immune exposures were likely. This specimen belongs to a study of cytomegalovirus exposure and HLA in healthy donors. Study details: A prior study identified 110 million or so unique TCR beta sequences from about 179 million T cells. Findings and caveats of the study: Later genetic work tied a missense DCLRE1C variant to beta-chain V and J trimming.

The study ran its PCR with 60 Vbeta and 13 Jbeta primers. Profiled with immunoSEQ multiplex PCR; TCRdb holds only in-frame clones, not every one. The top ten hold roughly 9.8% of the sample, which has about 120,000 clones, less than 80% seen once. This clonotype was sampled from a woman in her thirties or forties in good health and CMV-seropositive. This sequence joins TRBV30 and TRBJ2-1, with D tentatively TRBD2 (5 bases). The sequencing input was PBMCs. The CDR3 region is CAWRKLVWEQFF. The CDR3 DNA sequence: TGTGCCTGGAGAAAACTAGTTTGGGAGCAGTTCTTC.